A selection of T cell receptor beta chains follows, all from one sample in a study of early T cells in non-severe SARS-CoV-2 infection. TCRdb reprocessed the 5' RACE reads via MiXCR and lists one record per CDR3 protein. The table includes about 31,000 distinct CDR3 sequences, around 6.8% detected once. This sample comprised whole blood, obtained at baseline. Receptor source: an adult who was a healthcare worker with PCR-confirmed SARS-CoV-2 infection or an uninfected control (not recorded which). Each CDR3 is given with its conserved first and last residue. The D gene is left open where the match is weak. The size of a clone is reported for some rows only, either as once, few or many, or as a class for expanded clones.

cdr3_aa cdr3_nt v_call clone_size d_call cdr3_length j_call
CASNERANNEQFF TGTGCCAGCAATGAGCGGGCAAACAATGAGCAGTTCTTC TRBV28 NA NA 13 TRBJ2-1
CSGPGYTF TGCAGTGGCCCGGGCTACACCTTC TRBV29-1 many NA 8 TRBJ1-2
CASRGLRGNQETQYF TGTGCCAGCAGGGGCTTGCGAGGGAACCAAGAGACCCAGTACTTC TRBV12-3/TRBV12-4 NA NA 15 TRBJ2-5
CAISTSGTDNNEQFF TGTGCCATCAGCACCTCCGGGACAGACAACAATGAGCAGTTCTTC TRBV10-3 many TRBD1 15 TRBJ2-1
CASSYASSPLHF TGTGCCAGCAGTTACGCCTCCTCACCCCTCCACTTT TRBV6-2/TRBV6-3 NA NA 12 TRBJ1-6
CASSRQQGTGELFF TGTGCCAGCAGCCGACAACAGGGAACCGGGGAGCTGTTTTTT TRBV12-3/TRBV12-4 few NA 14 TRBJ2-2
CASRPGLTNTGELFF TGTGCCAGCAGGCCGGGACTAACGAACACCGGGGAGCTGTTTTTT TRBV6-6 NA TRBD2 15 TRBJ2-2
CASSDPGPAGKLFF TGTGCCAGCAGTGATCCCGGACCGGCCGGAAAACTGTTTTTT TRBV25-1 NA NA 14 TRBJ1-4
CASSLVGGARTDTQYF TGTGCCAGCAGCTTAGTTGGGGGAGCTCGCACAGATACGCAGTATTTT TRBV7-2 few NA 16 TRBJ2-3
CASRGPGQNTGELFF TGTGCCAGCAGGGGGCCGGGACAGAACACCGGGGAGCTGTTTTTT TRBV3-1 many NA 15 TRBJ2-2
CASSKETQYF TGTGCCAGTTCTAAGGAGACCCAGTACTTC TRBV28 many NA 10 TRBJ2-5
CASSYDRTYEQYF TGTGCCAGCAGTTACGACAGAACCTACGAGCAGTACTTC TRBV6-2/TRBV6-3 NA NA 13 TRBJ2-7
CSASMQGITDTQYF TGCAGTGCTAGTATGCAGGGGATCACAGATACGCAGTATTTT TRBV20-1 many NA 14 TRBJ2-3
CASSQDTGEGHEQFF TGCGCCAGCAGCCAAGATACGGGGGAGGGCCATGAGCAGTTCTTC TRBV4-3 NA TRBD2 15 TRBJ2-1
CSARVPPGQYNSPLHF TGCAGTGCTAGAGTCCCCCCGGGACAATATAATTCACCCCTCCACTTT TRBV20-1 NA NA 16 TRBJ1-6
CASSLYGGLSKAFF TGTGCCAGCAGTTTATATGGGGGGCTAAGTAAGGCTTTCTTT TRBV28 NA NA 14 TRBJ1-1
CASTTRTGGFWSNQPQHF TGTGCCAGTACCACCAGGACAGGGGGCTTCTGGAGCAATCAGCCCCAGCATTTT TRBV19 NA TRBD1 18 TRBJ1-5
CASSRWTGEGNTEAFF TGTGCCAGCTCACGCTGGACAGGGGAAGGGAACACTGAAGCTTTCTTT TRBV18 few TRBD1 16 TRBJ1-1
CASRSTSAVNEQFF TGTGCCAGCAGGTCGACTAGCGCCGTCAATGAGCAGTTCTTC TRBV6-2/TRBV6-3 few TRBD2 14 TRBJ2-1
CSVDPGTSGDEQFF TGCAGCGTTGACCCGGGGACTAGCGGAGATGAGCAGTTCTTC TRBV29-1 NA TRBD2 14 TRBJ2-1
CSAPGDSEWKQFF TGCAGCGCACCCGGGGACTCAGAATGGAAGCAGTTCTTC TRBV29-1 many NA 13 TRBJ2-1
CASSQALTDTQYF TGTGCCAGCAGCCAAGCCCTCACAGATACGCAGTATTTT TRBV3-1 many NA 13 TRBJ2-3
CATSSDLGSEQFF TGTGCCACCAGCAGTGACCTCGGCTCTGAGCAGTTCTTC TRBV15 many NA 13 TRBJ2-1
CASRYYGPGYEQYF TGTGCCAGCAGATATTACGGTCCGGGCTACGAGCAGTACTTC TRBV6-6 many NA 14 TRBJ2-7
CASSLDRGRNTGELFF TGTGCCAGCAGCTTAGATCGGGGGCGTAACACCGGGGAGCTGTTTTTT TRBV11-2 many NA 16 TRBJ2-2
CASKQLPDGGANEKLFF TGTGCCAGCAAACAACTCCCCGATGGAGGGGCGAATGAAAAACTGTTTTTT TRBV6-6 many NA 17 TRBJ1-4
CAISVSANTGELFFF NA TRBV10-3 NA NA 15 TRBJ2-2
CASSYSGFDGYTF TGTGCCAGCAGTTACTCAGGTTTCGATGGCTACACCTTC TRBV6-6 many NA 13 TRBJ1-2
CASSYLSSNSNQPQHF TGTGCCAGCAGTTACCTCAGCAGCAATAGCAATCAGCCCCAGCATTTT TRBV6-2/TRBV6-3 many NA 16 TRBJ1-5
CSARDSRAGDTQYF TGCAGTGCTAGAGATTCGAGGGCGGGAGATACGCAGTATTTT TRBV20-1 NA NA 14 TRBJ2-3
CASSLWAGGAYEQYF TGTGCCAGCAGTTTATGGGCAGGGGGCGCATACGAGCAGTACTTC TRBV28 many TRBD1 15 TRBJ2-7
CSVLYLSMNTEAFF TGCAGCGTCCTTTATCTTAGTATGAACACTGAAGCTTTCTTT TRBV29-1 many NA 14 TRBJ1-1
CAISESAAGYEQYF TGTGCCATCAGTGAGTCGGCAGCGGGCTACGAGCAGTACTTC TRBV10-3 few NA 14 TRBJ2-7
CSVRNTGELFF TGCAGCGTTCGGAACACCGGGGAGCTGTTTTTT TRBV29-1 many NA 11 TRBJ2-2
CASSSGTYNSPLHF TGTGCCAGCAGCAGCGGGACTTATAATTCACCCCTCCACTTT TRBV5-6 many NA 14 TRBJ1-6
CSARPKSWTGGTEAFF TGCAGTGCTAGACCTAAAAGTTGGACAGGGGGCACTGAAGCTTTCTTT TRBV20-1 NA TRBD1 16 TRBJ1-1
CASSYFPPTSDTQYF TGTGCCAGCAGTTACTTTCCCCCAACCTCAGATACGCAGTATTTT TRBV6-5 many NA 15 TRBJ2-3